Given below is one T cell receptor beta chain in context. Method: immunoSEQ multiplex PCR; TCRdb's copy keeps in-frame clones and lacks some. The data contain some 2.3 million clones, approximately 95% of them seen just once; the ten biggest clones take up about 0.39%. This sample stems from a study of shared clonotypes between healthy human individuals. Trimming stripped 4 bases from V and 3 bases from J, with 15 bases between. CDR3 length: 15 amino acids. Germline CDR1 reads SGDLS; CDR2 reads YYNGEE. V usage is TRBV9 and J usage is TRBJ2-3, with D maybe TRBD2 (7 bases). Sequences were obtained from naive CD4+ T cells from PBMCs. Noted subset: CD45RA+ positively selected. This receptor was identified in a young man in good health. Some clones in this sample may be carry-over from other donors' samples. CDR3 coding DNA: TGTGCCAGCAGCCCAAGGGGGGGGCAAACAGATACGCAGTATTTT. As protein: CASSPRGGQTDTQYF.